The T cell receptor (beta chain) described here comes from a study of molecular identifiers for immune sequencing clone quantification. Study-wide results and caveats: A single cell's spiked Jurkat TCR RNA was reportedly detectable among roughly 1 million naive cells. Shared barcodes on identical TCR molecules could underestimate the sizes of highly expanded clones.

RNA fractions of 10%, 30% or 50% and about 18,000 to 1,000,000 sorted cells were the source of naive CD8 libraries. The CDR3 spans 15 residues. The germline gives CDR1 MNHEY, CDR2 SVGEGT. Deletions cut 4 bases from V and 1 base from J, with 14 bases between. This clonotype was found many times. The antigen is not known. In preparing bulk TCR libraries, previously described methods and listed TCR primers were used. TCRdb reprocessed the PCR reads with MiXCR, giving one entry per CDR3 protein. The repertoire includes about 640,000 distinct CDR3 sequences, about 20% of them detected once, and roughly 0.9% sits in the top ten.

This receptor was taken from a human donor in good health. Some libraries in this study had Jurkat cell RNA spiked in. Sequencing was done on a sample of naive CD8+ T cells from blood, with Jurkat cell RNA spiked in. Subset in this sample: FACS-sorted CD8+CD4-CCR7+CD45RA+ naive T cells. The genes are TRBV6-2 or TRBV6-3 and TRBJ2-7; D might be TRBD1 or TRBD2, each matching 5 bases. For the CDR3, the DNA is TGTGCCAGCAGTTTCGTGGGGGTCGTATCCTACGAGCAGTACTTC. Its translation is CASSFVGVVSYEQYF.